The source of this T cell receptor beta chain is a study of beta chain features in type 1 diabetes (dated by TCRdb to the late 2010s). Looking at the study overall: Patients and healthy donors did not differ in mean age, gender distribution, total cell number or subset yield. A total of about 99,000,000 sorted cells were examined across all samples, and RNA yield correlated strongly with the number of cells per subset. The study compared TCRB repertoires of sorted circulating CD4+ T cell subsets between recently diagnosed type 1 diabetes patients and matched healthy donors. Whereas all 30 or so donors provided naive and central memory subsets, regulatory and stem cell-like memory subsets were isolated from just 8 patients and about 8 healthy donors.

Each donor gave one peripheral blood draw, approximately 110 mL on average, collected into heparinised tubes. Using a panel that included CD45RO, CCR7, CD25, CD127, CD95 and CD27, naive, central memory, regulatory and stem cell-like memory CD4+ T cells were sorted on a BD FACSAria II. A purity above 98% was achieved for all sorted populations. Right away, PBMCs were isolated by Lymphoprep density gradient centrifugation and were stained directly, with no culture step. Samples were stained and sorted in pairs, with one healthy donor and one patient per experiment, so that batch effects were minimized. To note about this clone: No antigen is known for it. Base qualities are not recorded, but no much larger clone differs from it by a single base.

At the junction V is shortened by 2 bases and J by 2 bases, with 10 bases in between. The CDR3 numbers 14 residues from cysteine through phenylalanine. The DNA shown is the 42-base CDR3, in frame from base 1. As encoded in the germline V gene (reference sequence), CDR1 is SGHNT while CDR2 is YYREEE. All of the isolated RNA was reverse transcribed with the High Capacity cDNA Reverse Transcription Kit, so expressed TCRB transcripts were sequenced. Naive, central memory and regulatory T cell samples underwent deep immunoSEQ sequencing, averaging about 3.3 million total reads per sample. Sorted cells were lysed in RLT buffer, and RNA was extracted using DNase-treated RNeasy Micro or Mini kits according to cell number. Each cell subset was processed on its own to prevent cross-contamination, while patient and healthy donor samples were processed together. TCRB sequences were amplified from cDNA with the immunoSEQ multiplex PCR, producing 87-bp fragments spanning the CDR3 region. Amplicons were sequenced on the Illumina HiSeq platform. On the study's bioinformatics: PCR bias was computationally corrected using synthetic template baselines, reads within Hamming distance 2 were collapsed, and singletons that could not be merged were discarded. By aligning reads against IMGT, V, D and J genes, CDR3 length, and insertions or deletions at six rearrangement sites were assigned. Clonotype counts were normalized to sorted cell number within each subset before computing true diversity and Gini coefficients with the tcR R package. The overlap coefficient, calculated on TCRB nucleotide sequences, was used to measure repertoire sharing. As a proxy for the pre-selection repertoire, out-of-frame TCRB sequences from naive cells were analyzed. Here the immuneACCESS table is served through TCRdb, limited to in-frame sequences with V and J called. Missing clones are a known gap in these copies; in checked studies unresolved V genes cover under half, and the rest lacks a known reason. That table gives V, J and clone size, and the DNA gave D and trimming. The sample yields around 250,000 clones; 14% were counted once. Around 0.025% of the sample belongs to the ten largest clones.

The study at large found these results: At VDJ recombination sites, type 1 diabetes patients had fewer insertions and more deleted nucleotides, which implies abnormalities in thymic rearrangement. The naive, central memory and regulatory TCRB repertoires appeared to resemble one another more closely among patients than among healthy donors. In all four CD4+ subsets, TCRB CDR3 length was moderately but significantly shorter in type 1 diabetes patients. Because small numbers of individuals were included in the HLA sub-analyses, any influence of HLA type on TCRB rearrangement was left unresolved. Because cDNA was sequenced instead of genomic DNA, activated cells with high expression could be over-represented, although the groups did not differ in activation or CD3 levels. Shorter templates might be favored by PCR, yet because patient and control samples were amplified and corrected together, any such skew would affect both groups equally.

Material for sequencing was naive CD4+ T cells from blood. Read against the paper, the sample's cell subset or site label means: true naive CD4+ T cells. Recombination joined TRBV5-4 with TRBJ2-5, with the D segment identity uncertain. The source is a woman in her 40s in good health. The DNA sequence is TGTGCCAGCAGCTTAAGACTGCTTCAAGAGACCCAGTACTTC. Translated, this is CASSLRLLQETQYF.